What follows describes a single TCR beta chain. Antigen unknown. Time point: baseline, week 1 (first vaccination visit). This sample's treatment: pre-vaccination baseline after standard-of-care therapy. The data originate from a study of a mutant IDH1 vaccine in newly diagnosed glioma. Turning to the study itself: Mean patient age was around 40 years; around 60% were male and about 40% female. Patients got radiotherapy, temozolomide, or both beforehand, and most got both. The study, taken as a whole, reports: Top-clonotype changes in peripheral T cells seemed unrelated to pseudoprogression. Induction of immune responses by the vaccine occurred in roughly 93% of patients.

Produced via immunoSEQ multiplex PCR; TCRdb's table is partial and in-frame only. This table holds over 75,000 clones, about 90% found once. CDR3 length: 13 residues. Trimming removed 2 bases at V and 4 bases at J, with 6 bases between. Germline CDR1 reads SNHLY; CDR2 reads FYNNEI. The chain couples TRBV2 to TRBJ2-1; no clear D gene. Sequencing used PBMCs, obtained from a glioma patient treated with radiotherapy, temozolomide or both. This TCR was recovered from a woman between 45 and 60 years old with glioma. The CDR3 sequence: CASSESSYNEQFF. The CDR3 coding sequence is TGTGCCAGCAGTGAATCCAGTTACAATGAGCAGTTCTTC.